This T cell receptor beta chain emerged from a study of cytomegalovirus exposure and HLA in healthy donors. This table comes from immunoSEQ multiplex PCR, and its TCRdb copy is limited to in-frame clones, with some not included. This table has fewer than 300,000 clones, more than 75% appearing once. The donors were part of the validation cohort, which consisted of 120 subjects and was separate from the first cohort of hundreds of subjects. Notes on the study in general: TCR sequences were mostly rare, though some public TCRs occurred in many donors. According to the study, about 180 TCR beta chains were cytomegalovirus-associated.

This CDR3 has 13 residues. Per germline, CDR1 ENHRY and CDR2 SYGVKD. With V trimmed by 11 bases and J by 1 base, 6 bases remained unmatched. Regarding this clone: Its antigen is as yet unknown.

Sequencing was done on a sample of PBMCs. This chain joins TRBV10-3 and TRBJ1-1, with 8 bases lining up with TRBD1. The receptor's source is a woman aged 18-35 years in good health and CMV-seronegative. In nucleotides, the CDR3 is TGTGCCGTCAAACAGGGGGGGAACACTGAAGCTTTCTTT. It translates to CAVKQGGNTEAFF.